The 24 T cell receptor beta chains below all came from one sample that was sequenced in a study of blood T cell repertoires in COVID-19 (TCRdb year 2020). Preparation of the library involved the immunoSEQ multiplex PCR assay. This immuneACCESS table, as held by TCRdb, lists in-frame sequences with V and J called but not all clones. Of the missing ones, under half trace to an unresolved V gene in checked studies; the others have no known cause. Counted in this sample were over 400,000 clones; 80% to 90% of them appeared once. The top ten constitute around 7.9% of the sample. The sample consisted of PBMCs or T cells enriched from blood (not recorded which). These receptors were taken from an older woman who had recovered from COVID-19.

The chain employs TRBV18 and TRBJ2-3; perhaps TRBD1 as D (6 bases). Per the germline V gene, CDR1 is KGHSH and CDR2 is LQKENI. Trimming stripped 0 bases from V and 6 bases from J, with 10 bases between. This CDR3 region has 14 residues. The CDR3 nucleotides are TGTGCCAGCTCACCACCAGGACAGCGGGATACGCAGTATTTT. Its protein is CASSPPGQRDTQYF.

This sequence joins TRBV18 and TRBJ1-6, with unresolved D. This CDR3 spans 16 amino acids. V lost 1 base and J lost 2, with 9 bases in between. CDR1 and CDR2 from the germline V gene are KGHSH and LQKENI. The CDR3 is CASSPLPFTYNSPLHF. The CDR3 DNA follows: TGTGCCAGCTCACCACTCCCCTTTACCTATAATTCACCCCTCCACTTT.

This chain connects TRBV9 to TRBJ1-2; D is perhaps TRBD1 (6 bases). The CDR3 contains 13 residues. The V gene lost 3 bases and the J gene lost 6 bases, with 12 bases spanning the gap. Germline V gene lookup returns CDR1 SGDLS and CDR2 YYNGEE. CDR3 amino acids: CASSATGSHGYTF. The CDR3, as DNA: TGTGCCAGCAGCGCCACAGGGTCACATGGCTACACCTTC.

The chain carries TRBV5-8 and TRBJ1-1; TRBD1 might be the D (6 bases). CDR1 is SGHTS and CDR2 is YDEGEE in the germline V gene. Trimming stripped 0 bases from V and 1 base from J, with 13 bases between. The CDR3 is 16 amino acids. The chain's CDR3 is CASSLDGGGTNTEAFF. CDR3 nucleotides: TGTGCCAGCAGCTTGGACGGGGGGGGCACGAACACTGAAGCTTTCTTT.

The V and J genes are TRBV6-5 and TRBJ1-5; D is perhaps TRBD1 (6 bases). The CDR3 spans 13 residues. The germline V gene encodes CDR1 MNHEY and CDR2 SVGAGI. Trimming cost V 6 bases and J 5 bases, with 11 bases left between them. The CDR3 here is CASRGGLDQPQHF. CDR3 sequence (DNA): TGTGCCAGCAGGGGGGGGCTCGATCAGCCCCAGCATTTT.

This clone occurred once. CDR3 sequence reads: CASSPDIWGTEAFF. Written as DNA, the CDR3 is TGTGCCAGCAGCCCGGACATTTGGGGTACTGAAGCTTTCTTT. V is TRBV5-5 and J is TRBJ1-1, with TRBD1 as a possible D gene (5 bases). V was shortened by 4 bases and J by 5 bases, with 15 bases between the two germline ends. The germline V gene encodes CDR1 SGHKS and CDR2 YYEKEE (reference sequence). This CDR3 spans 14 amino acids.

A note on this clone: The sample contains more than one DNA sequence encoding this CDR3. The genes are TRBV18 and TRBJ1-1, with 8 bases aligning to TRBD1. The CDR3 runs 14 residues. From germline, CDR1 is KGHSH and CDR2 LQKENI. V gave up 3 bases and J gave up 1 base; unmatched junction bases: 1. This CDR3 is CASSPDRANTEAFF. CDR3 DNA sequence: TGTGCCAGCTCACCGGACAGGGCGAACACTGAAGCTTTCTTT.

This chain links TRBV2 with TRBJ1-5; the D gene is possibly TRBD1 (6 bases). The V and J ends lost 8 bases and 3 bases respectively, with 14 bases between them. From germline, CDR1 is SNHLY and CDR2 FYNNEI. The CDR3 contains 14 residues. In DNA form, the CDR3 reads TGTGCCAGCTGGGAGGGGGGGGTCAATCAGCCCCAGCATTTT. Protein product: CASWEGGVNQPQHF.

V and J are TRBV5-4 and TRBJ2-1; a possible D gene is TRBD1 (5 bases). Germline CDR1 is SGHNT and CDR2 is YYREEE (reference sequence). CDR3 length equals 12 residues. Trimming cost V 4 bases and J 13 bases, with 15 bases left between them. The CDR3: CASSQDSPAQFF. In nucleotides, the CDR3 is TGTGCCAGCAGCCAAGACAGCCCGGCCCAGTTCTTC.

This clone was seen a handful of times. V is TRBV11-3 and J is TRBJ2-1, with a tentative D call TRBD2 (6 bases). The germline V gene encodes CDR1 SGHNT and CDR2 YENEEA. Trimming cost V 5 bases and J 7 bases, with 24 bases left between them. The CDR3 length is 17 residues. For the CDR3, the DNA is TGTGCCAGCAGCCCTGGGGGGATGGTTATACCGATTAATGAGCAGTTCTTC. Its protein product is CASSPGGMVIPINEQFF.

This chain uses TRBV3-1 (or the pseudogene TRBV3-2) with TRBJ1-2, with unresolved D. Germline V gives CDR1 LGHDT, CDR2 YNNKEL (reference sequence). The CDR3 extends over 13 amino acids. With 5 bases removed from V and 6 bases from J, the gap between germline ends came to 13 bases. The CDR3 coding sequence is TGTGCCAGCAGCGTACTCGTCGGGGATGGCTACACCTTC. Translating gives CASSVLVGDGYTF.

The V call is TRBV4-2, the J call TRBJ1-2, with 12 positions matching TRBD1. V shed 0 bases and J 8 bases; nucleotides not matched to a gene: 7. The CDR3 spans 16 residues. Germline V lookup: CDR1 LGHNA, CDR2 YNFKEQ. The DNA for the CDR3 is TGTGCCAGCAGCCAAGAGGGACAGGGGGCGCCGAGGGGCTACACCTTC. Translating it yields CASSQEGQGAPRGYTF.

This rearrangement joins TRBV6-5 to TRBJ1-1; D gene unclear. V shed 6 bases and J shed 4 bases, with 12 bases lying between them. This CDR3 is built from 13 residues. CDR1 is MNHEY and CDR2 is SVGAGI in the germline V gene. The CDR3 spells CASSLDSTTEAFF. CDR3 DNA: TGTGCCAGCAGCCTGGACTCTACCACTGAAGCTTTCTTT.

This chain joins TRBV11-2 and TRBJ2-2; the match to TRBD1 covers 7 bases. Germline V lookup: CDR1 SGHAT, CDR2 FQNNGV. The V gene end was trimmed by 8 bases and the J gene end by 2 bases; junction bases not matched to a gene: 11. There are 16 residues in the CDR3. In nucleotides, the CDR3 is TGTGCCAGCGGGGGAGCAGACAGGGCCAACACCGGGGAGCTGTTTTTT. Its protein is CASGGADRANTGELFF.

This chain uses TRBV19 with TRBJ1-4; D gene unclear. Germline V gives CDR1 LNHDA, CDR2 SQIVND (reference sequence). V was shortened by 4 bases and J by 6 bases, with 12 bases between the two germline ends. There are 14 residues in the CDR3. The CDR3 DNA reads TGTGCCAGTAGTAGGGCCCAGATTGATGAAAAACTGTTTTTT. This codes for CASSRAQIDEKLFF. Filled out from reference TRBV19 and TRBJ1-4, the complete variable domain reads DGGITQSPKYLFRKEGQNVTLSCEQNLNHDAMYWYRQDPGQGLRLIYYSQIVNDFQKGDIAEGYSVSREKKESFPLTVTSAQKNPTAFYLCASSRAQIDEKLFFGSGTQLSVL.

The chain's CDR3 is CASSWTGIDSPLHF. The CDR3 DNA reads as TGTGCCAGCAGCTGGACAGGGATAGATTCACCCCTCCACTTT. The V call is TRBV6-6, the J call TRBJ1-6, with 8 bases matching TRBD1. From germline, CDR1 is MNHNY and CDR2 SVGAGI (reference sequence). V lost 6 bases, J lost 8 bases, and 6 bases stayed unmatched. The CDR3 loop spans 14 amino acids.

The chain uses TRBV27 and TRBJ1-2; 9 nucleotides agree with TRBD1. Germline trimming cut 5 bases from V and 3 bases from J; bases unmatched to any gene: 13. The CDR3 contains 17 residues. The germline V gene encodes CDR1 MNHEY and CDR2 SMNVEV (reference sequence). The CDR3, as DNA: TGTGCCAGCAGTCCTCTGAAACAGGGGGCGCGGGACTATGGCTACACCTTC. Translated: CASSPLKQGARDYGYTF.

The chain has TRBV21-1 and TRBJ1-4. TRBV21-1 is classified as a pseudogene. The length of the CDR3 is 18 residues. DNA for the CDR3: TGTGCCAGCAGCAAAGGGGGAGGCGGATTGGCAACTAATGAAAAACTGTTTTTT. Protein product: CASSKGGGGLATNEKLFF.

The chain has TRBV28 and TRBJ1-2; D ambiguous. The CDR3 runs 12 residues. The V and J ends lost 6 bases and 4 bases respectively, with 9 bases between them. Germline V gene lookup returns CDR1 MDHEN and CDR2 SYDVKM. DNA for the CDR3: TGTGCCAGCAGGGAGGTTAGCTATGGCTACACCTTC. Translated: CASREVSYGYTF.

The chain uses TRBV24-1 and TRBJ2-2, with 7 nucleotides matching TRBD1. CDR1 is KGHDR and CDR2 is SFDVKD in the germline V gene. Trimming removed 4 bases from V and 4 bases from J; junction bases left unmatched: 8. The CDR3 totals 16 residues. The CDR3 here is CATSELRGRGTGELFF. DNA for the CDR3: TGTGCCACCAGTGAGCTGAGGGGGCGCGGCACCGGGGAGCTGTTTTTT.

This CDR3 reads CASSQDPGGAYNSPLHF. The CDR3 DNA sequence: TGTGCCAGCAGCCAAGATCCAGGGGGCGCATATAATTCACCCCTCCACTTT. V gene TRBV4-2 combines with J gene TRBJ1-6, with TRBD1 identical over 8 bases. The germline V gene encodes CDR1 LGHNA and CDR2 YNFKEQ. After removal of 0 bases from V and 4 bases from J, the junction contained 5 bases not matched to a gene. CDR3 length equals 17 residues.

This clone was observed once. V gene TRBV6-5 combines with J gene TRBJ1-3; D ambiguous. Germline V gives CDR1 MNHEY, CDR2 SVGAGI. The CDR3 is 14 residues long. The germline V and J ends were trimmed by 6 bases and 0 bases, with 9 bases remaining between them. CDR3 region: CASSSGSSGNTIYF. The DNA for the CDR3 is TGTGCCAGCAGCTCGGGGAGCTCTGGAAACACCATATATTTT.

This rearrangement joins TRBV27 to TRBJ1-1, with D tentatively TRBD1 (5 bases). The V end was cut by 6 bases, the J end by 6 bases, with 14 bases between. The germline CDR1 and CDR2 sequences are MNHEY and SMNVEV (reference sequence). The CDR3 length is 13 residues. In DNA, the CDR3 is TGTGCCAGCAGCATGGGGGGGATCCCTGAAGCTTTCTTT. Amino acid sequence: CASSMGGIPEAFF.

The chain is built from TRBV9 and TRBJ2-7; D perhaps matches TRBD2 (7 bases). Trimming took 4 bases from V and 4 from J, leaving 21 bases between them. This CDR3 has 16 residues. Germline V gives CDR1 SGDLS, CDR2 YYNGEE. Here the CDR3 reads CASSPPGGGPIYEQYF. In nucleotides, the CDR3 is TGTGCCAGCAGCCCACCCGGCGGGGGCCCGATTTACGAGCAGTACTTC.